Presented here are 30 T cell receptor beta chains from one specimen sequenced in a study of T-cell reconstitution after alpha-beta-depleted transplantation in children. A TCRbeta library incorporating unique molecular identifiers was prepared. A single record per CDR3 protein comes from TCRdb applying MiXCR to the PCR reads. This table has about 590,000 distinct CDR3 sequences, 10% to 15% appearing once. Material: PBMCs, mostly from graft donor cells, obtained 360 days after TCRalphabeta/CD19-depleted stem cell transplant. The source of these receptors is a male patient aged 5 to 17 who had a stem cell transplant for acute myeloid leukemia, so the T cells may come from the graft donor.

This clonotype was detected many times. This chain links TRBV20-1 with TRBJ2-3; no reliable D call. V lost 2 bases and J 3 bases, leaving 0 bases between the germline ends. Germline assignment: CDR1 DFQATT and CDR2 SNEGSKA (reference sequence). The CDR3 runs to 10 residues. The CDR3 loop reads CSARTDTQYF. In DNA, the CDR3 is TGCAGTGCTAGAACAGATACGCAGTATTTT.

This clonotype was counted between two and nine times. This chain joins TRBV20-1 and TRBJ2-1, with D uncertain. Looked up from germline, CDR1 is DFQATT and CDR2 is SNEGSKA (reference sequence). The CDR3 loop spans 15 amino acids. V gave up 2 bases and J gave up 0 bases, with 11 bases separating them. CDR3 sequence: CSARKGSSSYNEQFF. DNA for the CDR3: TGCAGTGCTAGAAAAGGCTCCAGCTCCTACAATGAGCAGTTCTTC.

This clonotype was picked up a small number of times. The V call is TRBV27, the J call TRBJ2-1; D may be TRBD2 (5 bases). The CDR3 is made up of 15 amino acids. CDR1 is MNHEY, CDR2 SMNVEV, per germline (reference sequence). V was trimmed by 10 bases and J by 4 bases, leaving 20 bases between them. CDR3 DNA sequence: TGTGCCATTCGAAGGAGCTGGGGAGTTTACAATGAGCAGTTCTTC. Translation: CAIRRSWGVYNEQFF.

CDR3 DNA sequence: TGTGCCAGCAGCTCAAAATACGAGCAGTACTTC. It is translated as CASSSKYEQYF. This chain links TRBV7-2 with TRBJ2-7; D gene ambiguous. V lost 4 bases to trimming and J lost 4 bases, with 5 bases between them. Germline loops: CDR1 SGHTA, CDR2 FQGNSA. The CDR3 is 11 residues long.

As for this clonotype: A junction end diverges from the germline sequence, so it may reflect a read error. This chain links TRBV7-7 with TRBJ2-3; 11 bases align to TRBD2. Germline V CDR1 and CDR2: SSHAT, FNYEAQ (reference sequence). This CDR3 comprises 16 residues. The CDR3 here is CASSPGLAEHKKTQYF. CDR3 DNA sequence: TGTGCTAGCAGTCCGGGACTAGCGGAACACAAGAAAACGCAGTATTTT.

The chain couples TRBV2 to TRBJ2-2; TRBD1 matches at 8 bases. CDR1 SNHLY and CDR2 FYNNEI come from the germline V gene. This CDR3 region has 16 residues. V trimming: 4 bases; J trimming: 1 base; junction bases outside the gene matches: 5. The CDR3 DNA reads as TGTGCCAGCAGTGGAGGGACAGGTCTGAACACCGGGGAGCTGTTTTTT. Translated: CASSGGTGLNTGELFF. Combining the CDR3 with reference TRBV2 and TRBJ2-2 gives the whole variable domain EPEVTQTPSHQVTQMGQEVILRCVPISNHLYFYWYRQILGQKVEFLVSFYNNEISEKSEIFDDQFSVERPDGSNFTLKIRSTKLEDSAMYFCASSGGTGLNTGELFFGEGSRLTVL.

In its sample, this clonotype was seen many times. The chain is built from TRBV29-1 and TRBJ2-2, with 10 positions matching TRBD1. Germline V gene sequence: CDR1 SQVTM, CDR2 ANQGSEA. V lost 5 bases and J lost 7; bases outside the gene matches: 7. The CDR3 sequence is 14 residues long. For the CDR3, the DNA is TGCAGCGTTAGCTTGACAGGGGGCAGCGGGGAGCTGTTTTTT. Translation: CSVSLTGGSGELFF.

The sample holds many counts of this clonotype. CDR3 region: CASSLSLSGRSFTQYF. DNA for the CDR3: TGTGCCAGCAGTTTATCGCTGAGCGGGAGGAGTTTTACGCAGTATTTT. This chain connects TRBV12-3 or TRBV12-4 to TRBJ2-3; the match to TRBD2 covers 9 bases. This CDR3 comprises 16 residues. The V segment lost 2 bases and the J segment 8 bases; nucleotides outside the gene matches: 11.

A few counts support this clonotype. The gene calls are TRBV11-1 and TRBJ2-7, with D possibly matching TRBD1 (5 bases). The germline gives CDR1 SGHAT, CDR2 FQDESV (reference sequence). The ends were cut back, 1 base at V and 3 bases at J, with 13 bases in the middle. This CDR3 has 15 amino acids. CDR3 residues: CASSLEATALYEQYF. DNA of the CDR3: TGTGCCAGCAGCTTAGAAGCGACAGCCCTCTACGAGCAGTACTTC.

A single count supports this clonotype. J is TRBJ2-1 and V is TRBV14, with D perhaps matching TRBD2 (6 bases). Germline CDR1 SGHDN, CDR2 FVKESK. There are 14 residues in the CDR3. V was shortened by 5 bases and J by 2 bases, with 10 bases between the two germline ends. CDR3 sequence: CASSGRRAYNEQFF. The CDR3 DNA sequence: TGTGCCAGCAGCGGGAGGCGGGCCTACAATGAGCAGTTCTTC.

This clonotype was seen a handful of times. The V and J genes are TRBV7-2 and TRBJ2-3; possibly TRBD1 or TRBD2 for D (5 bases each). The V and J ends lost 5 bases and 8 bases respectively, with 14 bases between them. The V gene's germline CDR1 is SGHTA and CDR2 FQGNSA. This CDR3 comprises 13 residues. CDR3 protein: CASSPDWGGTQYF. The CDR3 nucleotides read TGTGCCAGCAGCCCGGACTGGGGCGGTACGCAGTATTTT.

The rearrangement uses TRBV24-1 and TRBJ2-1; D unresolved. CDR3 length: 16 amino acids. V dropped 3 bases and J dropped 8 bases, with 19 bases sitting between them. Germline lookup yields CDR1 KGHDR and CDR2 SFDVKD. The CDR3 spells CATSDPDGKYSDEQFF. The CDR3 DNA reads TGTGCCACCAGTGATCCGGACGGCAAATACTCGGATGAGCAGTTCTTC.

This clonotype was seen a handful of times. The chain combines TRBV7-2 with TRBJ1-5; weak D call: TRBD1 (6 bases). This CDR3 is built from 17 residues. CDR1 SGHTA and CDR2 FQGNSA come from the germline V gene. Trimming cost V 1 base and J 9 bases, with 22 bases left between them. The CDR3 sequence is CASSLGDWGKGGRPQHF. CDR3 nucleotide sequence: TGTGCCAGCAGCTTAGGCGACTGGGGGAAGGGGGGTCGGCCCCAGCATTTT.

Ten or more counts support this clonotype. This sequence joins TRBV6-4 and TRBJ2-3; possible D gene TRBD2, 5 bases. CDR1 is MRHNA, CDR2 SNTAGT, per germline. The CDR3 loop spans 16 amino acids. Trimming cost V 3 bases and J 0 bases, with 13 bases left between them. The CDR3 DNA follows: TGTGCCAGCAGTGAGTCTACGGGGATTAGCACAGATACGCAGTATTTT. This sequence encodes CASSESTGISTDTQYF.

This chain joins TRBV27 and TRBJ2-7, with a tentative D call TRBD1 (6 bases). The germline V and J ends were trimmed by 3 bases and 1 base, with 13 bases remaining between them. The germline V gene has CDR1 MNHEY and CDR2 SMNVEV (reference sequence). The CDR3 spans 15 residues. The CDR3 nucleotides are TGTGCCAGCAGTTTGAGTTGGGACAAGTCCTACGAGCAGTACTTC. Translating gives CASSLSWDKSYEQYF.

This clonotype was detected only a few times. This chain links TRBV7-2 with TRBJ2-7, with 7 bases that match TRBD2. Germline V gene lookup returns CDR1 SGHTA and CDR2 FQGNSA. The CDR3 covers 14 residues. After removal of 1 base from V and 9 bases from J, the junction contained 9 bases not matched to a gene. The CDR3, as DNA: TGTGCCAGCAGCTTAGGGGCTAGCGGCCTTGGGCAGTACTTC. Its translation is CASSLGASGLGQYF.

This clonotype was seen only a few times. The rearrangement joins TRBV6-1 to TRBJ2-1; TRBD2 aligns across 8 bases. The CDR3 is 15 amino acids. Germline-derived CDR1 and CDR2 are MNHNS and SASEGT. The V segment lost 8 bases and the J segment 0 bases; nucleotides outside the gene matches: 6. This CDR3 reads CASHQGTSSYNEQFF. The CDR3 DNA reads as TGTGCCAGCCACCAGGGGACTAGCTCCTACAATGAGCAGTTCTTC.

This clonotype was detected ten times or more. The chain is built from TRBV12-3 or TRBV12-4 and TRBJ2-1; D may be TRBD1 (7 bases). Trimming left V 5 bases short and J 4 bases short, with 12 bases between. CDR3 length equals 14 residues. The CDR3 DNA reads TGTGCCAGCAGTGGCGGGGACAGATACAATGAGCAGTTCTTC. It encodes CASSGGDRYNEQFF.

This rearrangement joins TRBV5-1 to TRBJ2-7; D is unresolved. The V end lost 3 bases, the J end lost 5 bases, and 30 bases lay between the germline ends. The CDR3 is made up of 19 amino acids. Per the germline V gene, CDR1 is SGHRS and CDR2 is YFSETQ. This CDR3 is CASSYYRVLRSSQSNEQYF. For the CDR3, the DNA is TGCGCCAGCAGCTATTACCGGGTCCTTCGATCCAGCCAGTCTAACGAGCAGTACTTC.

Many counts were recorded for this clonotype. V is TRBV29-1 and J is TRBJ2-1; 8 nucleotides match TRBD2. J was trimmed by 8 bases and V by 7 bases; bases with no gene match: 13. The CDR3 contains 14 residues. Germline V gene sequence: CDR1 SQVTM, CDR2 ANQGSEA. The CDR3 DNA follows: TGCAGCGCCCATAGCGGGACCGTCCGCGATGAGCAGTTCTTC. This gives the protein CSAHSGTVRDEQFF.

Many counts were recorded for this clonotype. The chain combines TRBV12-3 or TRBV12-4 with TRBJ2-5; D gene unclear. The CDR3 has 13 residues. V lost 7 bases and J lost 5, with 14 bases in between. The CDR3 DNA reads TGTGCCAGCAAAGACCCTAACTGGGAGACCCAGTACTTC. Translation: CASKDPNWETQYF.

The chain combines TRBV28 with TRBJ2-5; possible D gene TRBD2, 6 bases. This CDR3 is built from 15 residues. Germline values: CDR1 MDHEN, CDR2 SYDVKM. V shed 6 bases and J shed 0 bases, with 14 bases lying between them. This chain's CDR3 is CASSWGLQYQETQYF. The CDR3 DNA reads TGTGCCAGCAGCTGGGGACTCCAGTACCAAGAGACCCAGTACTTC.

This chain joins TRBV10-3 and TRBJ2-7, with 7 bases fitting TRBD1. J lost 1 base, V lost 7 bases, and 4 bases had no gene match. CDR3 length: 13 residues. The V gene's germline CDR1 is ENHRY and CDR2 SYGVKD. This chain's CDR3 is CAITRTGSYEQYF. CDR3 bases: TGTGCCATCACCAGGACAGGATCCTACGAGCAGTACTTC.

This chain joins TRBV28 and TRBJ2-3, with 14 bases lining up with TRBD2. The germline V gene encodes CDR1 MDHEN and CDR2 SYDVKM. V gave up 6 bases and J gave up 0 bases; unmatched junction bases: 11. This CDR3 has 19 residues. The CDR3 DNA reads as TGTGCCAGCAGACGGACTAGCGGGAGGCTGAAGACTAGCACAGATACGCAGTATTTT. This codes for CASRRTSGRLKTSTDTQYF.

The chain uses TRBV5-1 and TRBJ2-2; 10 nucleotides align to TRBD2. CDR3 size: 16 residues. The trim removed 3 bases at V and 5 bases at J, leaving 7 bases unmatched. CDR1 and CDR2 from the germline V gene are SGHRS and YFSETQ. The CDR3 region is CASSSGTSVGTGELFF. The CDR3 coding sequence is TGCGCCAGCAGCTCCGGGACTAGCGTCGGGACCGGGGAGCTGTTTTTT. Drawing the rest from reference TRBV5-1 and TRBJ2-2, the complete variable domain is KAGVTQTPRYLIKTRGQQVTLSCSPISGHRSVSWYQQTPGQGLQFLFEYFSETQRNKGNFPGRFSGRQFSNSRSEMNVSTLELGDSALYLCASSSGTSVGTGELFFGEGSRLTVL.

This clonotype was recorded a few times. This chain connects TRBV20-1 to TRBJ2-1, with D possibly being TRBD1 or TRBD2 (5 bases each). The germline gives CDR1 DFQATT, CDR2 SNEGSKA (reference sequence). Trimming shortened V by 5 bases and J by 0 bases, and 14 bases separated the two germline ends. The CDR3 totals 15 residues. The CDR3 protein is CSARDQPYSYNEQFF. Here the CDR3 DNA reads TGCAGTGCTCGGGACCAACCTTACTCCTACAATGAGCAGTTCTTC.

CDR3 amino acids: CASSSGRGVLSYEQYF. The CDR3 nucleotides are TGCGCCAGCAGCTCCGGTCGGGGGGTTCTCTCCTACGAGCAGTACTTC. The V gene is TRBV4-3, the J gene TRBJ2-7, with 7 nucleotides matching TRBD2. Germline V CDR1 and CDR2: LGHNA, YSLEER. This CDR3 comprises 16 residues. V shed 5 bases, J shed 0 bases, and the junction held 10 bases outside the gene matches.

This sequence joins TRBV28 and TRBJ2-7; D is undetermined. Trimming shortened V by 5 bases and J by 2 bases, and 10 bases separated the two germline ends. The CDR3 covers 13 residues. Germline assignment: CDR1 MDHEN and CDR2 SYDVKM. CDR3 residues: CASSPTVPYEQYF. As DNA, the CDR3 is TGTGCCAGCAGTCCCACTGTTCCCTACGAGCAGTACTTC.

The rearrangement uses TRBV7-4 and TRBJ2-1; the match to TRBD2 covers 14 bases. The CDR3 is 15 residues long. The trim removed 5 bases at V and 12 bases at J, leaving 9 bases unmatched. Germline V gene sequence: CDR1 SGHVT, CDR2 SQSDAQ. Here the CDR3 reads CASSIGTSGGLVQFF. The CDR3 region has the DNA TGTGCCAGCAGCATAGGGACTAGCGGGGGACTGGTGCAGTTCTTC. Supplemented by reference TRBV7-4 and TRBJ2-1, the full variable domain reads GAGVSQSPRYKVAKRGRDVALRCDSISGHVTLYWYRQTLGQGSEVLTYSQSDAQRDKSGRPSGRFSAERPERSVSTLKIQRTEQGDSAVYLCASSIGTSGGLVQFFGPGTRLTVL.

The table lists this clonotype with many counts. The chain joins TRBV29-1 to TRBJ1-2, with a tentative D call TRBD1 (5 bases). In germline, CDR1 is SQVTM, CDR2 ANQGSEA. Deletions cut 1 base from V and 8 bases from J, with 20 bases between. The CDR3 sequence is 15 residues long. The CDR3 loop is CSVEGRGTAWGGYTF. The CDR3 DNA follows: TGCAGCGTTGAAGGGCGCGGGACGGCCTGGGGAGGCTACACCTTC.